Included here is one TCR beta chain sequence, with context. Its antigen is unknown. The data were taken from a study of shared clonotypes between healthy human individuals. General study results and limits: Clonotype sharing across donors was expected to vary with sequencing depth.

The germline CDR1 and CDR2 sequences are LNHDA and SQIVND (reference sequence). V shed 5 bases and J shed 3 bases, with 17 bases lying between them. The length of the CDR3 is 15 residues. In the authors' methods: ImmunoSEQ yielded junction-only sequences lacking quality scores, so filtering differed. Profiled with immunoSEQ multiplex PCR; TCRdb holds only in-frame clones, not every one. The V and J calls and clone size come from that table; D and trimming were worked out from the DNA. The sample yields some 530,000 clones, around 73% seen once. Sample: PBMCs. V is TRBV19 and J is TRBJ2-7, with D possibly being TRBD2 (5 bases). This TCR derives from a woman aged 40-49 years in good health. Some clones in this sample may be carry-over from other donors' samples. CDR3 amino acids: CASSFGTGEYYEQYF. CDR3 sequence (DNA): TGTGCCAGTAGTTTCGGAACCGGGGAATACTACGAGCAGTACTTC.